Detailed here is one T cell receptor beta chain. The antigen is unknown. The sample belongs to a study of shared clonotypes between healthy human individuals. Germline loops: CDR1 SNHLY, CDR2 FYNNEI. V was shortened by 7 bases and J by 1 base, with 22 bases between the two germline ends. This CDR3 spans 17 amino acids. Deep was the level at which the assay was run. The assay was immunoSEQ multiplex PCR, and TCRdb's table has in-frame clones only and misses some. Of some 2,000,000 clones listed, around 95% are singletons. General study findings and limits: Clonotypes which were not shared had lower generation probabilities than clonotypes that all four donors shared. The researchers took only blood, and tissue repertoires probably look different.

The clonotype originates from a man aged 18 to 30 in good health. The gene calls are TRBV2 and TRBJ2-5; either TRBD1 or TRBD2 may supply D (5 bases each). The specimen sequenced was naive CD4+ T cells sorted from blood. Subset reported: CD45RA+ positively selected. CDR3 nucleotide sequence: TGTGCCAGCACCCCGGCCTGGCTCCGGGGCCCCCAAGAGACCCAGTACTTC. Its translation: CASTPAWLRGPQETQYF.